This T cell receptor beta chain appears in the sequencing data of a study of OX40 agonist ivuxolimab in advanced cancers. About the research overall: An anti-OX40 (CD134) antibody with agonistic activity, ivuxolimab, was administered to patients.

The data were produced by immunoSEQ multiplex PCR, yet TCRdb's version contains in-frame clones alone and is incomplete. Altogether tens of thousands of clones are present, around 87% being singletons, with the ten largest covering 2.5%. The CDR3 totals 15 residues. Study findings and constraints: Clonal expansion was seen in CD4+ and CD8+ blood T cells by week 6 at 0.1 to 3.0 mg/kg.

Patients with a history of autoimmune disease or on systemic immunosuppression were excluded. As concerns this clone: No antigen is known for it.

The rearrangement uses TRBV12-2 and TRBJ1-5; the table names TRBD1, a call not compared with the DNA. TRBV12-2 is listed as a pseudogene. This TCR was sampled from an adult with an advanced solid tumor such as melanoma, head and neck, liver or kidney cancer. Here the sequenced sample was CD4+ or CD8+ T cells sorted from blood, taken in a trial of the OX40 agonist ivuxolimab. Here the CDR3 reads CASRLAQGEHQPQHF. CDR3 bases: TGTGCAAGTCGCTTAGCACAGGGTGAGCATCAGCCCCAGCATTTT.